This paragraph reports one T cell receptor beta chain. Assay: immunoSEQ multiplex PCR; the TCRdb copy retains only in-frame clones and omits some. The sample carries some 65,000 clones, 89% recorded once. This sample stems from a study of OX40 agonist ivuxolimab in advanced cancers. This CDR3 contains 13 residues. From germline, CDR1 is LNHDA and CDR2 SQIVND (reference sequence). The V and J ends lost 6 bases and 0 bases respectively, with 9 bases between them. This receptor was taken from an adult with an advanced solid tumor such as melanoma, head and neck, liver or kidney cancer. Source: CD4+ or CD8+ T cells sorted from blood, taken in a trial of the OX40 agonist ivuxolimab. The chain joins TRBV19 to TRBJ2-7; D gene unclear. CDR3 residues: CASSPQSSYEQYF. CDR3 coding DNA: TGTGCCAGTAGCCCGCAGAGCTCCTACGAGCAGTACTTC.